A selection of T cell receptor beta chains follows, all from one sample in a study of identical twins' blood T cells. TCRdb passed the 5' RACE reads through MiXCR, listing each CDR3 protein once. The sample shows hundreds of thousands of distinct CDR3 sequences, roughly 27% of them seen only once. Sequenced sample: PBMCs. All receptors come from a woman between 18 and 49 years old in good health. Both conserved end residues are part of each CDR3. D genes are given only for firm matches. Part of the rows lack a size; the others show once, few, many or a class for expanded clones.

d_gene: -; abundance: many; v_gene: TRBV5-1; j_gene: TRBJ2-1; CDR3aa: CASSFPPNEQFF; CDR3nt: TGCGCCAGCAGCTTCCCTCCGAACGAGCAGTTCTTC
d_gene: -; abundance: few; v_gene: TRBV6-5; j_gene: TRBJ2-2; CDR3aa: CASSRVRDTNTGELFF; CDR3nt: TGTGCCAGCAGCCGAGTTCGGGACACCAACACCGGGGAGCTGTTTTTT
d_gene: TRBD1; abundance: -; v_gene: TRBV2; j_gene: TRBJ1-5; CDR3aa: CASRVGQGRAQHF; CDR3nt: TGTGCCAGCAGAGTTGGACAGGGGCGAGCCCAGCATTTT
d_gene: -; abundance: -; v_gene: TRBV7-9; j_gene: TRBJ2-1; CDR3aa: CASSSKSSYNEQFF; CDR3nt: TGTGCCAGCAGTTCTAAGAGCTCCTACAATGAGCAGTTCTTC
d_gene: TRBD1; abundance: -; v_gene: TRBV11-3; j_gene: TRBJ2-7; CDR3aa: CASSSWDRSYEQYF; CDR3nt: TGTGCCAGCAGCTCGTGGGACAGGAGCTACGAGCAGTACTTC
d_gene: -; abundance: -; v_gene: TRBV7-9; j_gene: TRBJ1-3; CDR3aa: CASSPVFDSGNTIYF; CDR3nt: TGTGCCAGCAGCCCGGTTTTCGACTCTGGAAACACCATATATTTT
d_gene: -; abundance: -; v_gene: TRBV3-1; j_gene: TRBJ1-5; CDR3aa: CASSQGLGGSQHF; CDR3nt: TGTGCCAGCAGCCAAGGACTGGGAGGGTCCCAGCATTTT
d_gene: -; abundance: few; v_gene: TRBV10-2; j_gene: TRBJ1-5; CDR3aa: CASSDSGGRHQPQHF; CDR3nt: TGCGCCAGCAGTGATTCTGGGGGGAGGCATCAGCCCCAGCATTTT
d_gene: -; abundance: many; v_gene: TRBV6-2/TRBV6-3; j_gene: TRBJ2-1; CDR3aa: CASSYGIYNEQFF; CDR3nt: TGTGCCAGCAGTTACGGGATTTACAATGAGCAGTTCTTC
d_gene: TRBD2; abundance: many; v_gene: TRBV6-2/TRBV6-3; j_gene: TRBJ2-5; CDR3aa: CASSGLAEVETQYF; CDR3nt: TGTGCCAGCAGTGGACTAGCGGAGGTAGAGACCCAGTACTTC
d_gene: -; abundance: -; v_gene: TRBV5-6; j_gene: TRBJ1-1; CDR3aa: CASSLKYWDGRGNTEAFF; CDR3nt: TGTGCCAGCAGCTTGAAGTATTGGGACGGGAGAGGAAACACTGAAGCTTTCTTT
d_gene: -; abundance: -; v_gene: TRBV20-1; j_gene: TRBJ1-2; CDR3aa: CSARVGGGSYTF; CDR3nt: TGCAGTGCTAGAGTGGGAGGGGGAAGCTACACCTTC
d_gene: -; abundance: -; v_gene: TRBV20-1; j_gene: TRBJ1-1; CDR3aa: CSADGGKNVDPTEAFF; CDR3nt: TGCAGTGCGGACGGGGGCAAGAACGTCGACCCCACTGAAGCTTTCTTT